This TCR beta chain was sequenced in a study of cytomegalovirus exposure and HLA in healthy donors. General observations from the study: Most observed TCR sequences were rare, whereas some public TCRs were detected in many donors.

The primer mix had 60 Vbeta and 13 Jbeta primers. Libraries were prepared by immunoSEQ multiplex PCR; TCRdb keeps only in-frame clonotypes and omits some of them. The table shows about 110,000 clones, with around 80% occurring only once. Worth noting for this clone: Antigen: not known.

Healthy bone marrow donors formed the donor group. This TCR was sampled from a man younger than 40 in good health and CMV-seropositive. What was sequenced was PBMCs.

Written as DNA, the CDR3 is TGTGCCAGCAGCTTATACCGACAGGTTAAGGGTGGAAACACCATATATTTT. This gives the protein CASSLYRQVKGGNTIYF. This chain joins TRBV11-3 and TRBJ1-3, with a tentative D call TRBD1 (6 bases). This CDR3 comprises 17 residues. V was clipped by 2 bases and J by 3 bases, with 17 bases between them. Per the germline V gene, CDR1 is SGHNT and CDR2 is YENEEA. Together with reference TRBV11-3 and TRBJ1-3, the CDR3 gives the full variable domain: EAGVVQSPRYKIIEKKQPVAFWCNPISGHNTLYWYLQNLGQGPELLIRYENEEAVDDSQLPKDRFSAERLKGVDSTLKIQPAELGDSAVYLCASSLYRQVKGGNTIYFGEGSWLTVV.